Following are 10 T cell receptor beta chains from one sample sequenced in a study of diagnostic markers for celiac disease. Reprocessing the reads, TCRdb reports a single entry for every CDR3 protein and omits DNA. Recorded for this sample: roughly 5,600 distinct CDR3 sequences. Sequences were obtained from either unsorted cells or a sorted T cell fraction (not recorded which). These TCRs come from a human donor. This table probably holds off-target reads from a library built for another chain.

By frequency, this clonotype registers medium-sized. The V gene is TRBV5-1, the J gene TRBJ2-5; TCRdb gives TRBD1 as the D gene, but with no DNA this cannot be confirmed. Germline V gives CDR1 SGHRS, CDR2 YFSETQ. The CDR3 length is 14 residues. The CDR3 loop reads CASSFGGSEETQYF.

This clonotype is deemed medium-sized by its frequency. The chain has TRBV9 and TRBJ2-1; TCRdb gives TRBD1 as the D gene, but with no DNA this cannot be confirmed. The CDR3 extends over 15 amino acids. Germline V gene lookup returns CDR1 SGDLS and CDR2 YYNGEE. CDR3 residues: CASSGSGTANNEQFF.

This clonotype ranks as medium-sized in terms of frequency. V is TRBV18 and J is TRBJ1-1. The CDR3 is 12 amino acids. Germline V gene data show CDR1 as KGHSH and CDR2 as LQKENI. CDR3 sequence: CASSSMNTEAFF.

The chain's CDR3 is CASTPDGGRTEAFF. The genes are TRBV12-3 or TRBV12-4 and TRBJ1-1. The CDR3 consists of 14 residues.

The rearrangement joins TRBV7-8 to TRBJ1-3. The CDR3 extends over 14 amino acids. The V gene's germline CDR1 is SGHVS and CDR2 FQNEAQ. CDR3 sequence: CASSLSGSGNTIYF.

Frequency places this clonotype as medium-sized. The gene calls are TRBV6-5 and TRBJ1-2; TCRdb calls TRBD1, which cannot be checked without DNA. CDR3 length equals 12 residues. The germline gives CDR1 MNHEY, CDR2 SVGAGI. CDR3 amino acids: CAVQAEGYGYTF.

This clonotype registers medium-sized by frequency. This rearrangement joins TRBV3-1 to TRBJ1-1. In germline, CDR1 is LGHDT, CDR2 YNNKEL (reference sequence). The length of the CDR3 is 13 residues. CDR3 in amino acids: CASSPSPDTEAFF.

This clonotype is identified as medium-sized (0.01 to 0.1%) from frequency. The rearrangement uses TRBV4-1 and TRBJ1-4; absent DNA, TCRdb's TRBD1 call cannot be checked. The CDR3 runs 15 residues. Per the germline V gene, CDR1 is MGHRA and CDR2 is YSYEKL. Here the CDR3 reads CASSQKLGRDEKLFF.

The chain has TRBV9 and TRBJ1-1; checking the TCRdb D call of TRBD1 is not possible without DNA. Germline values: CDR1 SGDLS, CDR2 YYNGEE. This CDR3 spans 13 amino acids. CDR3 residues: CASRAQGATEAFF.

According to its frequency, this clonotype is medium-sized (0.01 to 0.1%). The gene calls are TRBV27 and TRBJ1-2; the TCRdb call, TRBD1, lacks DNA for checking. CDR1 is MNHEY and CDR2 is SMNVEV in the germline V gene (reference sequence). The CDR3 has 18 residues. CDR3 residues: CASSLSPGTGNFLYGYTF.